This T cell receptor (beta chain) was identified in a study of blood T cells in healthy people across ages. It was with a sample-barcoded 5' primer and a J-beta primer mix that a second PCR of roughly 6 to 12 cycles was run. One entry per CDR3 protein results from TCRdb running MiXCR on the 5' RACE reads. The sample records about 1.4 million distinct CDR3 sequences, 55% to 75% being singletons. CDR1 and CDR2 (germline): SGHTA, FQGNSA. Trimming took off 5 bases at V and 12 bases at J, with 11 bases between the two ends. The CDR3 is made up of 11 amino acids. This sequence originates from a man aged 18-30 years in good health. Sequenced sample: blood. V usage is TRBV7-2 and J usage is TRBJ2-1; D is possibly TRBD1 (6 bases). As DNA, the CDR3 is TGTGCCAGCAGCCCAGAGACAGGGCAGTTCTTC. This encodes CASSPETGQFF.